One and the same sample provided the 29 T cell receptor beta chains below, sequenced in a study of shared clonotypes between healthy human individuals. Sequenced by immunoSEQ multiplex PCR; TCRdb stores in-frame clones only, minus some. The top ten clones hold roughly 13% of a sample with about 490,000 clones, approximately 80% of them seen once. The material sequenced was PBMCs. The source of these receptors is a woman aged 40-49 years in good health. Some clones in this sample may be carry-over from other donors' samples.

This chain joins TRBV10-1 and TRBJ2-7; unclear D gene. V was trimmed by 10 bases and J by 8 bases, leaving 12 bases between them. This CDR3 has 10 amino acids. CDR1 and CDR2 from the germline V gene are WNHNN and SYGVQD (reference sequence). The CDR3 here is CATPPGKQYF. DNA of the CDR3: TGCGCCACCCCCCCGGGTAAGCAGTACTTC.

This clone occurred a few times. This rearrangement joins TRBV9 to TRBJ1-3, with D maybe TRBD1 (5 bases). V gave up 0 bases and J gave up 2 bases, with 12 bases separating them. CDR3 length: 16 residues. Germline V gene data show CDR1 as SGDLS and CDR2 as YYNGEE. The CDR3 sequence: CASSVDGGVAGNTIYF. The CDR3 coding sequence is TGTGCCAGCAGCGTAGACGGGGGGGTTGCTGGAAACACCATATATTTT.

This rearrangement joins TRBV5-1 to TRBJ1-5; 7 nucleotides line up with TRBD1. This CDR3 is built from 13 residues. V gave up 1 base and J gave up 9 bases; unmatched junction bases: 4. CDR1 is SGHRS, CDR2 YFSETQ, per germline. The CDR3 bases are TGCGCCAGCAGCTTGACAGGGGACGGGCCCCAGCATTTT. Its translation: CASSLTGDGPQHF.

As to this clone: A read error may explain this, as a much larger clone is one base away. The rearrangement uses TRBV6-1 and TRBJ2-1; 13 nucleotides match TRBD2. J was trimmed by 6 bases and V by 2 bases; bases with no gene match: 1. Germline V gene sequence: CDR1 MNHNS, CDR2 SASEGT. CDR3 length: 15 residues. CDR3 in amino acids: CASSERTSGSNEQFF. CDR3 bases: TGTGCCAGCAGTGAACGGACTAGCGGGAGCAATGAGCAGTTCTTC.

The J gene is TRBJ2-2, the V gene TRBV5-1, with 10 bases that match TRBD1. CDR3 length: 15 residues. Germline V gives CDR1 SGHRS, CDR2 YFSETQ. Trimming removed 5 bases from V and 7 bases from J; junction bases left unmatched: 8. DNA for the CDR3: TGCGCCAGCAGACCCGGGACAGGGGCTGGCGGGGAGCTGTTTTTT. This gives the protein CASRPGTGAGGELFF.

V usage is TRBV2 and J usage is TRBJ2-7; D is ambiguous. The germline V gene has CDR1 SNHLY and CDR2 FYNNEI. The ends were cut back, 4 bases at V and 0 bases at J, with 13 bases in the middle. This CDR3 is 15 amino acids long. Written as DNA, the CDR3 is TGTGCCAGCAGTGCCTACTCCCGAAGCTCCTACGAGCAGTACTTC. It yields the protein CASSAYSRSSYEQYF.

This sequence joins TRBV9 and TRBJ1-1, with 7 bases fitting TRBD1. There are 13 residues in the CDR3. Unmatched junction bases numbered 3, after V lost 3 bases and J lost 4 bases. The V gene's germline CDR1 is SGDLS and CDR2 YYNGEE. The DNA of the CDR3 is TGTGCCAGCAGCGGACAGGGTGCCACTGAAGCTTTCTTT. It encodes CASSGQGATEAFF.

This chain links TRBV18 with TRBJ2-3; 10 bases line up with TRBD2. This CDR3 has 17 residues. Trimming removed 3 bases from V and 3 bases from J; junction bases left unmatched: 9. Germline V gene lookup returns CDR1 KGHSH and CDR2 LQKENI. For the CDR3, the DNA is TGTGCCAGCTCACCCAGCGGGAGGGCCTGGAGTACAGATACGCAGTATTTT. Residues: CASSPSGRAWSTDTQYF.

V gene TRBV5-1 combines with J gene TRBJ2-2; 13 bases align to TRBD2. CDR1 and CDR2 from the germline V gene are SGHRS and YFSETQ. This CDR3 contains 18 residues. Unmatched junction bases numbered 6, after V lost 4 bases and J lost 0 bases. CDR3 nucleotide sequence: TGCGCCAGCAGCCCCCGACTAGCGGGAGGTTCGAACACCGGGGAGCTGTTTTTT. This codes for CASSPRLAGGSNTGELFF.

This clone was seen only once. This chain joins TRBV7-2 and TRBJ2-7; D is tentatively TRBD1 or TRBD2 (5 bases each). V was shortened by 4 bases and J by 0 bases, with 13 bases between the two germline ends. The CDR3 covers 15 residues. CDR1 and CDR2 (germline): SGHTA, FQGNSA. The CDR3 protein is CASSSTGASSYEQYF. The CDR3 bases are TGTGCCAGCAGCTCAACCGGGGCCAGCTCCTACGAGCAGTACTTC.

The sample holds a few counts of this clone. The CDR3: CASSRRQGRNTIYF. In nucleotides, the CDR3 is TGTGCCAGCAGCCGCCGACAGGGGAGAAACACCATATATTTT. The rearrangement links TRBV28 to TRBJ1-3, with 8 positions matching TRBD1. CDR3 length: 14 amino acids. Per the germline V gene, CDR1 is MDHEN and CDR2 is SYDVKM. Trimming at V came to 6 bases and at J to 5 bases, leaving 6 bases not matched to a gene.

V gene TRBV29-1 combines with J gene TRBJ2-5, with TRBD1 as a possible D gene (6 bases). Germline CDR1 and CDR2: SQVTM and ANQGSEA. V was clipped by 6 bases and J by 4 bases, with 18 bases between them. The CDR3 sequence is 14 residues long. Written as DNA, the CDR3 is TGCAGCGTGGTTCTAGCCTTAGGGGGAGAGACCCAGTACTTC. It specifies CSVVLALGGETQYF.

J is TRBJ1-1 and V is TRBV4-1, with 11 bases aligning to TRBD1. The CDR3 runs 18 residues. In germline, CDR1 is MGHRA, CDR2 YSYEKL. The junction had 7 bases not matched to a gene; V was cut back by 1 base and J by 0 bases. In nucleotides, the CDR3 is TGCGCCAGCAGCCAAGGGCCGGGACAGGGGGAGATGAACACTGAAGCTTTCTTT. This codes for CASSQGPGQGEMNTEAFF.

This clone has a single count. The chain carries TRBV28 and TRBJ2-6; no firm D call. The V and J ends lost 7 bases and 4 bases respectively, with 2 bases between them. The germline V gene has CDR1 MDHEN and CDR2 SYDVKM. The CDR3 sequence is 11 residues long. The CDR3 bases are TGTGCCAGCACCGGGGCCAACGTCCTGACTTTC. This gives the protein CASTGANVLTF.

This clone has a handful of counts. This chain links TRBV23-1 with TRBJ1-1; D gene ambiguous. TRBV23-1 is placed among ORFs of uncertain function. The CDR3 consists of 13 residues. Trimming removed 4 bases at V and 4 bases at J, with 10 bases between. The CDR3: CASSLTWGTEAFF. DNA for the CDR3: TGCGCCAGCAGTCTAACGTGGGGCACTGAAGCTTTCTTT.

The chain has TRBV28 and TRBJ1-2, with TRBD1 as a possible D gene (5 bases). V was shortened by 5 bases and J by 3 bases, with 19 bases between the two germline ends. The V gene's germline CDR1 is MDHEN and CDR2 SYDVKM. This CDR3 has 16 amino acids. CDR3 in amino acids: CASSILGPGGYYGYTF. CDR3 nucleotide sequence: TGTGCCAGCAGTATACTGGGACCAGGTGGCTACTATGGCTACACCTTC.

This clone came up a few times. The J gene is TRBJ2-2, the V gene TRBV15, with a tentative D call TRBD1 (5 bases). CDR1 LNHNV and CDR2 YYDKDF come from the germline V gene (reference sequence). V was clipped by 5 bases and J by 0 bases, with 10 bases between them. The CDR3 runs to 15 residues. The CDR3 coding sequence is TGTGCCACCAGCCAAGGGGAAACGAACACCGGGGAGCTGTTTTTT. Protein product: CATSQGETNTGELFF. Variable domain in full (rest from reference TRBV15 and TRBJ2-2): DAMVIQNPRYQVTQFGKPVTLSCSQTLNHNVMYWYQQKSSQAPKLLFHYYDKDFNNEADTPDNFQSRRPNTSFCFLDIRSPGLGDTAMYLCATSQGETNTGELFFGEGSRLTVL.

V usage is TRBV6-5 and J usage is TRBJ2-7; possible D gene TRBD1, 6 bases. Germline V gene data show CDR1 as MNHEY and CDR2 as SVGAGI. The CDR3 has 13 residues. The V end was cut by 5 bases, the J end by 5 bases, with 13 bases between. As DNA, the CDR3 is TGTGCCAGCAGTACTGGGGGCCGGAACGAGCAGTACTTC. Encoded protein: CASSTGGRNEQYF.

The rearrangement joins TRBV11-2 to TRBJ1-2; D not resolved. The CDR3 sequence is 12 residues long. The germline V gene encodes CDR1 SGHAT and CDR2 FQNNGV. Deletions cut 11 bases from V and 4 bases from J, with 14 bases between. CDR3 amino acids: CACGSSVYGYTF. CDR3 coding DNA: TGTGCCTGCGGGTCTTCGGTCTATGGCTACACCTTC.

The chain carries TRBV7-9 and TRBJ1-4, with 9 nucleotides matching TRBD1. The CDR3 contains 15 residues. J was trimmed by 8 bases and V by 5 bases; bases with no gene match: 9. The germline CDR1 and CDR2 sequences are SEHNR and FQNEAQ (reference sequence). CDR3 nucleotide sequence: TGTGCCAGCAGCCCGTGGGACAGGGAGGGCGAAAAACTGTTTTTT. Amino acid sequence: CASSPWDREGEKLFF.

V and J are TRBV9 and TRBJ2-7; 8 nucleotides match TRBD2. Germline V gene sequence: CDR1 SGDLS, CDR2 YYNGEE. There are 13 residues in the CDR3. The V and J ends lost 0 bases and 7 bases, in that order; junction bases with no gene match: 3. CDR3 amino acids: CASSVERGREQYF. The CDR3 DNA sequence: TGTGCCAGCAGCGTAGAGCGGGGGCGGGAGCAGTACTTC.

This clone occurred a few times. This chain links TRBV5-6 with TRBJ2-5; D is unclear. Looked up from germline, CDR1 is SGHDT and CDR2 is YYEEEE. V was trimmed by 0 bases and J by 5 bases, leaving 8 bases between them. This CDR3 has 13 residues. CDR3 sequence reads: CASSLVNKETQYF. The CDR3 region has the DNA TGTGCCAGCAGCTTGGTGAATAAGGAGACCCAGTACTTC.

The CDR3 reads CASSLPPAGELFF. The CDR3, as DNA: TGTGCCAGCAGCTTGCCCCCTGCCGGGGAGCTGTTTTTT. The chain couples TRBV7-3 to TRBJ2-2; no firm D call. The CDR3 loop spans 13 amino acids. Per germline, CDR1 SGHTA and CDR2 FQGTGA. Trimming removed 3 bases from V and 6 bases from J, with 8 bases in between.

The CDR3 nucleotides read TGTGCCAGCAGCCTAGGGGGTAGCAATCAGCCCCAGCATTTT. Protein sequence: CASSLGGSNQPQHF. The chain employs TRBV9 and TRBJ1-5, with D possibly being TRBD1 (6 bases). This CDR3 comprises 14 residues. Germline values: CDR1 SGDLS, CDR2 YYNGEE. V was clipped by 4 bases and J by 0 bases, with 8 bases between them.

The V gene is TRBV7-9, the J gene TRBJ2-5, with D possibly being TRBD1 (6 bases). CDR3 length: 13 amino acids. The V and J ends lost 6 bases and 7 bases respectively, with 15 bases between them. Germline CDR1 and CDR2: SEHNR and FQNEAQ (reference sequence). The CDR3 bases are TGTGCCAGCAGTCGGAACAGGGATGCGACCCAGTACTTC. The encoded protein is CASSRNRDATQYF.

The chain uses TRBV5-1 and TRBJ1-2; D possibly corresponds to TRBD1 (5 bases). The V end lost 6 bases, the J end lost 1 base, and 13 bases lay between the germline ends. The CDR3 consists of 14 residues. Germline values: CDR1 SGHRS, CDR2 YFSETQ. The CDR3 bases are TGCGCCAGCACCCCAGCGGGGGGTAACTATGGCTACACCTTC. Protein: CASTPAGGNYGYTF.

The rearrangement uses TRBV27 and TRBJ2-7, with 14 bases that match TRBD2. The CDR3 consists of 16 residues. The ends lost 5 bases at V and 3 bases at J; junction bases unmatched: 6. Germline values: CDR1 MNHEY, CDR2 SMNVEV (reference sequence). The DNA of the CDR3 is TGTGCCAGCAGTAGAGGGACTAGCGGGAGCGTCTACGAGCAGTACTTC. Translated, it gives CASSRGTSGSVYEQYF.

The chain employs TRBV28 and TRBJ1-4; D perhaps matches TRBD1 (5 bases). Per germline, CDR1 MDHEN and CDR2 SYDVKM. The CDR3 is made up of 15 amino acids. V was pared by 4 bases and J by 4 bases, with 13 bases between. CDR3 sequence (DNA): TGTGCCAGCAGTTCGCGGGACTGGAGTAATGAAAAACTGTTTTTT. This sequence encodes CASSSRDWSNEKLFF. The complete variable domain, with remaining parts taken from reference TRBV28 and TRBJ1-4, reads DVKVTQSSRYLVKRTGEKVFLECVQDMDHENMFWYRQDPGLGLRLIYFSYDVKMKEKGDIPEGYSVSREKKERFSLILESASTNQTSMYLCASSSRDWSNEKLFFGSGTQLSVL.

This clone has a handful of counts. The rearrangement joins TRBV29-1 to TRBJ2-1, with 7 bases lining up with TRBD1. This CDR3 comprises 15 residues. Germline CDR1 reads SQVTM; CDR2 reads ANQGSEA. V trimming: 6 bases; J trimming: 2 bases; junction bases outside the gene matches: 10. The CDR3 region has the DNA TGCAGCGTCTTCGCAGCAGGGGGAGCCTACAATGAGCAGTTCTTC. It specifies CSVFAAGGAYNEQFF.